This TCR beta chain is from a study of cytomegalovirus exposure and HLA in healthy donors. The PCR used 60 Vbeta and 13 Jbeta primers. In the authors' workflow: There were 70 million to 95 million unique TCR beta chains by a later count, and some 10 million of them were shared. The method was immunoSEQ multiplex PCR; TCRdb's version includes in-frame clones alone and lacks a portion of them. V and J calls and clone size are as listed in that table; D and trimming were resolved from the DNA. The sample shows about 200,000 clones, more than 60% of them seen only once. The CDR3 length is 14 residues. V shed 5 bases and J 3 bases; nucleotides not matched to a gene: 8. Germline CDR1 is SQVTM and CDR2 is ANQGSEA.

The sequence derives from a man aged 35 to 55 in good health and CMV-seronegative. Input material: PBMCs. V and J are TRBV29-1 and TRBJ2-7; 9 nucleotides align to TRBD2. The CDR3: CSVLAGVGIYEQYF. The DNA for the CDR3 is TGCAGCGTTTTAGCGGGAGTAGGGATCTACGAGCAGTACTTC.